This entry lists 6 T cell receptor beta chains sequenced from one sample in a study of blood T cells in healthy people across ages (dated by TCRdb to 2014 to 2015). The library came from 5' RACE. TCRdb lists the instrument as Illumina HiSeq 2500. A second PCR of 7 to 11 cycles was performed with a sample-barcoded 5' primer and a J-beta primer mix. TCRdb reprocessed the public reads (quality trimming at Q25 with fastp, clone calling with MiXCR) and kept in-frame beta chains. Every distinct CDR3 protein forms one entry, paired with its most common genes and DNA. For this sample the table gives about 1.4 million distinct CDR3 sequences, of which 45% to 70% were detected only once. Roughly 7% of the sample is taken by the ten largest. The sequenced sample consisted of blood. The receptors come from a man between 18 and 29 years old in good health.

The chain combines TRBV6-1 with TRBJ1-2; unclear D gene. V was pared by 7 bases and J by 0 bases, with 9 bases between. Germline V gene lookup returns CDR1 MNHNS and CDR2 SASEGT. The CDR3 runs to 13 residues. The DNA for the CDR3 is TGTGCCAGCATGGCGGGATCTAACTATGGCTACACCTTC. Protein product: CASMAGSNYGYTF.

This chain connects TRBV24-1 to TRBJ2-1; 7 bases are a match to TRBD2. Germline-derived CDR1 and CDR2 are KGHDR and SFDVKD. Trimming cost V 3 bases and J 7 bases; bases outside gene matches: 5. CDR3 size: 14 residues. The CDR3: CATSDGGGRNEQFF. CDR3 coding DNA: TGTGCCACCAGTGATGGCGGGGGACGTAATGAGCAGTTCTTC.

The chain is built from TRBV5-1 and TRBJ1-2; unclear D gene. Germline V CDR1 and CDR2: SGHRS, YFSETQ. The CDR3 extends over 14 amino acids. The germline V and J ends were trimmed by 1 base and 4 bases, with 11 bases remaining between them. This CDR3 reads CASSLTGASYGYTF. DNA for the CDR3: TGCGCCAGCAGCTTGACCGGCGCCTCCTATGGCTACACCTTC.

This clonotype showed up just a few times. The chain recombines TRBV4-1 with TRBJ1-2; no clear D gene. The CDR3 sequence is 15 residues long. CDR1 is MGHRA, CDR2 YSYEKL, per germline. Trimming shortened V by 0 bases and J by 2 bases, and 10 bases separated the two germline ends. The CDR3 DNA reads as TGCGCCAGCAGCCAAGATTGGCGAACAAACTATGGCTACACCTTC. This sequence encodes CASSQDWRTNYGYTF.

The rearrangement links TRBV27 to TRBJ1-1; D unclear. Germline loops: CDR1 MNHEY, CDR2 SMNVEV (reference sequence). CDR3 length: 15 residues. Trimming left V 0 bases short and J 0 bases short, with 8 bases between. The chain's CDR3 is CASSLSAVMNTEAFF. Written as DNA, the CDR3 is TGTGCCAGCAGTTTATCGGCAGTCATGAACACTGAAGCTTTCTTT.

The genes are TRBV20-1 and TRBJ1-1, with D possibly matching TRBD1 (5 bases). CDR1 DFQATT and CDR2 SNEGSKA come from the germline V gene (reference sequence). Trimming removed 1 base from V and 1 base from J, with 13 bases in between. The CDR3 length is 15 residues. The DNA for the CDR3 is TGCAGTGCTAGAGTCCCCCGGGGGGAGAACACTGAAGCTTTCTTT. Translating gives CSARVPRGENTEAFF.